The 29 T cell receptor beta chains in this list originate from one sample, sequenced in a study of T cell changes during pregnancy in multiple sclerosis (dated by TCRdb to the late 2010s). The method behind the library was the immunoSEQ multiplex PCR assay. As stored in TCRdb, this immuneACCESS dataset retains in-frame rearrangements with V and J assigned. A fraction of the clones does not appear; measured against another copy, unresolved V genes explain less than half of the discrepancy, and the remainder lacks a known reason. For this sample the table gives around 80,000 clones, of which around 92% were detected only once. The ten largest clones take up roughly 2.5% of the sample. This material consisted of peripheral blood, taken before pregnancy. The source of these receptors is a female donor with multiple sclerosis, enrolled in a pregnancy study.

The chain is built from TRBV19 and TRBJ1-3, with D possibly matching TRBD1 (5 bases). This CDR3 is built from 18 residues. V lost 3 bases and J 2 bases, leaving 20 bases between the germline ends. Germline assignment: CDR1 LNHDA and CDR2 SQIVND (reference sequence). The CDR3 loop is CASSMRWPGGTPGNTIYF. The DNA for the CDR3 is TGTGCCAGTAGTATGAGATGGCCTGGGGGGACCCCTGGAAACACCATATATTTT.

This sequence joins TRBV5-6 and TRBJ1-6, with 7 bases matching TRBD1. There are 16 residues in the CDR3. Trimming at V came to 0 bases and at J to 7 bases, leaving 7 bases not matched to a gene. The germline CDR1 and CDR2 sequences are SGHDT and YYEEEE. The CDR3 loop is CASSLDGRGPNSPLHF. In DNA, the CDR3 is TGTGCCAGCAGCTTGGACGGTAGGGGGCCAAATTCACCCCTCCACTTT.

The chain has TRBV19 and TRBJ2-6, with 8 bases identical to TRBD1. In germline, CDR1 is LNHDA, CDR2 SQIVND (reference sequence). The CDR3 is made up of 15 amino acids. J gave up 2 bases and V 5 bases, and 2 bases lay outside the gene matches. Written as DNA, the CDR3 is TGTGCCAGTAGTCAGGACAGGGCTGGGGCCAACGTCCTGACTTTC. Amino acids: CASSQDRAGANVLTF.

This rearrangement joins TRBV12-5 to TRBJ2-7; the match to TRBD2 covers 10 bases. The ends lost 2 bases at V and 3 bases at J; junction bases unmatched: 7. CDR3 length: 16 residues. CDR1 LGHNT and CDR2 FRNRAP come from the germline V gene. The CDR3 reads CASGLPQWTSGYEQYF. In nucleotides, the CDR3 is TGTGCTAGTGGTTTGCCCCAATGGACTAGCGGCTACGAGCAGTACTTC.

V and J are TRBV5-1 and TRBJ1-2; 8 bases agree with TRBD1. The trim removed 2 bases at V and 5 bases at J, leaving 8 bases unmatched. This CDR3 is built from 15 residues. Per the germline V gene, CDR1 is SGHRS and CDR2 is YFSETQ. CDR3 protein: CASSFSGTGRYGYTF. The CDR3 DNA follows: TGCGCCAGCAGCTTTTCCGGGACAGGTCGATATGGCTACACCTTC.

V is TRBV27 and J is TRBJ2-6, with D possibly TRBD2 on 5 matching bases. CDR3 length: 14 amino acids. Trimming left V 0 bases short and J 9 bases short, with 9 bases between. CDR1 and CDR2 from the germline V gene are MNHEY and SMNVEV (reference sequence). DNA of the CDR3: TGTGCCAGCAGTTTATCGACCGGAGGCAACGTCCTGACTTTC. Protein: CASSLSTGGNVLTF.

The chain has TRBV5-6 and TRBJ2-1, with D unclear. Per germline, CDR1 SGHDT and CDR2 YYEEEE. This CDR3 has 14 amino acids. The V end lost 0 bases, the J end lost 3 bases, and 7 bases lay between the germline ends. The CDR3 is CASSLAQYYNEQFF. Here the CDR3 DNA reads TGTGCCAGCAGCTTGGCTCAGTACTACAATGAGCAGTTCTTC.

This clone was counted a single time. The chain joins TRBV2 to TRBJ2-7, with D hard to call. The CDR3 is 14 amino acids. With 6 bases removed from V and 3 bases from J, the gap between germline ends came to 15 bases. Germline V CDR1 and CDR2: SNHLY, FYNNEI. The CDR3 DNA reads as TGTGCCAGCAGGGTTTCCCGGGTCCGCTACGAGCAGTACTTC. Its translation: CASRVSRVRYEQYF.

This chain uses TRBV5-4 with TRBJ1-1; D might be TRBD1 (6 bases). The V end was cut by 0 bases, the J end by 8 bases, with 11 bases between. Germline values: CDR1 SGHNT, CDR2 YYREEE (reference sequence). The CDR3 contains 13 residues. Written as DNA, the CDR3 is TGTGCCAGCAGCTTGGGCAGGGGTTCCGAAGCTTTCTTT. Its protein product is CASSLGRGSEAFF.

The chain has TRBV9 and TRBJ2-7; 16 bases are shared with TRBD2. Per the germline V gene, CDR1 is SGDLS and CDR2 is YYNGEE. With 0 bases clipped from V and 6 bases from J, the junction kept 6 bases outside the gene matches. The CDR3 covers 17 residues. CDR3 sequence (DNA): TGTGCCAGCAGCGTAGGGGGGACTAGCGGGAGGGCCGCCGAGCAGTACTTC. Amino acid sequence: CASSVGGTSGRAAEQYF.

The V call is TRBV28, the J call TRBJ1-4; 10 bases fit TRBD1. V trimming: 1 base; J trimming: 8 bases; junction bases outside the gene matches: 7. Germline lookup yields CDR1 MDHEN and CDR2 SYDVKM. The CDR3 spans 16 residues. The CDR3 here is CASSLFVGTGEEKLFF. CDR3 nucleotide sequence: TGTGCCAGCAGTTTATTTGTAGGGACAGGGGAAGAAAAACTGTTTTTT.

The chain has TRBV18 and TRBJ1-1, with 7 bases that match TRBD1. The ends lost 4 bases at V and 7 bases at J; junction bases unmatched: 12. The V gene's germline CDR1 is KGHSH and CDR2 LQKENI. This CDR3 comprises 15 residues. The CDR3 loop is CASSQGAEVSFEAFF. The CDR3 DNA follows: TGTGCCAGCTCACAGGGGGCGGAGGTCTCTTTTGAAGCTTTCTTT.

This chain connects TRBV6-5 to TRBJ1-2; D perhaps matches TRBD1 (6 bases). Germline CDR1 reads MNHEY; CDR2 reads SVGAGI. CDR3 length equals 14 residues. Trimming took 6 bases from V and 3 from J, leaving 14 bases between them. This CDR3 reads CASRPGGQDYGYTF. The CDR3 nucleotides read TGTGCCAGCAGACCCGGGGGGCAGGACTATGGCTACACCTTC.

The V call is TRBV11-2, the J call TRBJ2-5; 8 bases map to TRBD2. CDR1 and CDR2 (germline): SGHAT, FQNNGV. V trimming: 5 bases; J trimming: 2 bases; junction bases outside the gene matches: 4. The CDR3 length is 14 residues. The CDR3 here is CASSPEREQETQYF. CDR3 in DNA: TGTGCCAGCAGCCCAGAGCGGGAGCAAGAGACCCAGTACTTC.

In its sample, this clone was seen once. This chain joins TRBV4-2 and TRBJ1-1; 8 bases fit TRBD1. Trimming cost V 5 bases and J 1 base; bases outside gene matches: 12. The germline V gene has CDR1 LGHNA and CDR2 YNFKEQ. CDR3 length equals 17 residues. The CDR3 protein is CASSTRDRSSENTEAFF. In DNA, the CDR3 is TGTGCCAGCAGCACTCGGGACAGGTCGTCCGAGAACACTGAAGCTTTCTTT.

This sequence joins TRBV13 and TRBJ2-7; D might be TRBD2 (6 bases). Trimming took 8 bases from V and 4 from J, leaving 15 bases between them. Germline V gene lookup returns CDR1 PRHDT and CDR2 FYEKMQ (reference sequence). This CDR3 comprises 13 residues. DNA of the CDR3: TGTGCCAGCCGCCAGGCAGGGAGGTACGAGCAGTACTTC. Translating it yields CASRQAGRYEQYF.

This clone has a handful of counts. The chain joins TRBV7-3 to TRBJ2-2; 7 bases match TRBD1. There are 15 residues in the CDR3. CDR1 SGHTA and CDR2 FQGTGA come from the germline V gene. J lost 0 bases, V lost 2 bases, and 0 bases had no gene match. The CDR3 loop is CASSLQGANTGELFF. The CDR3 DNA is TGTGCCAGCAGCTTACAGGGGGCGAACACCGGGGAGCTGTTTTTT.

V usage is TRBV18 and J usage is TRBJ2-1; the match to TRBD2 covers 9 bases. The CDR3 is made up of 16 amino acids. Germline V gives CDR1 KGHSH, CDR2 LQKENI. The V gene end was trimmed by 0 bases and the J gene end by 5 bases; junction bases not matched to a gene: 5. CDR3 protein: CASSPPTGTSHNEQFF. CDR3 coding DNA: TGTGCCAGCTCACCACCGACGGGGACTAGCCACAATGAGCAGTTCTTC.

The chain combines TRBV5-4 with TRBJ2-3, with 14 bases matching TRBD2. CDR3 length: 18 residues. Germline CDR1 SGHNT, CDR2 YYREEE (reference sequence). Losses at the gene ends were 4 bases for V and 2 bases for J; bases not matched to a gene: 9. The CDR3 bases are TGTGCCAGCAGCAGCCCACCGGGACTAGCGGGGGTCACAGATACGCAGTATTTT. It is translated as CASSSPPGLAGVTDTQYF.

The chain uses TRBV13 and TRBJ2-3; 14 bases are shared with TRBD2. In germline, CDR1 is PRHDT, CDR2 FYEKMQ (reference sequence). V lost 3 bases to trimming and J lost 6 bases; unmatched junction nucleotides: 5. The length of the CDR3 is 16 residues. In DNA, the CDR3 is TGTGCCAGCAGCTTGACTAGCGGGAGGGCCACGGATACGCAGTATTTT. The encoded protein is CASSLTSGRATDTQYF.

The sample holds a few counts of this clone. This chain connects TRBV5-1 to TRBJ2-3; 12 positions agree with TRBD2. CDR1 SGHRS and CDR2 YFSETQ come from the germline V gene. This CDR3 spans 15 amino acids. V lost 4 bases, J lost 4 bases, and 4 bases stayed unmatched. CDR3 sequence (DNA): TGCGCCAGCAGCCCGGGACTAGCGGGTTCAGATACGCAGTATTTT. Translation gives CASSPGLAGSDTQYF.

In nucleotides, the CDR3 is TGTGCCAGCTCCCCGCGGGATCAAGAGACCCAGTACTTC. It specifies CASSPRDQETQYF. V is TRBV18 and J is TRBJ2-5; a possible D gene is TRBD2 (6 bases). Trimming shortened V by 6 bases and J by 2 bases, and 10 bases separated the two germline ends. Per the germline V gene, CDR1 is KGHSH and CDR2 is LQKENI. CDR3 length equals 13 residues. Based on the CDR3 plus reference TRBV18 and TRBJ2-5, the full variable domain is NAGVMQNPRHLVRRRGQEARLRCSPMKGHSHVYWYRQLPEEGLKFMVYLQKENIIDESGMPKERFSAEFPKEGPSILRIQQVVRGDSAAYFCASSPRDQETQYFGPGTRLLVL.

The chain uses TRBV11-2 and TRBJ1-5, with TRBD1 matching over 7 bases. The V gene's germline CDR1 is SGHAT and CDR2 FQNNGV. Germline trimming cut 3 bases from V and 1 base from J; bases unmatched to any gene: 3. The length of the CDR3 is 15 residues. CDR3 region: CASSFGTASNQPQHF. CDR3 DNA: TGTGCCAGCAGCTTCGGGACAGCGAGCAATCAGCCCCAGCATTTT.

The rearrangement links TRBV5-4 to TRBJ1-4, with TRBD1 matching over 7 bases. Looked up from germline, CDR1 is SGHNT and CDR2 is YYREEE (reference sequence). V gave up 4 bases and J gave up 7 bases; unmatched junction bases: 13. The CDR3 is made up of 16 amino acids. The CDR3 region is CASSPGALRDSEKLFF. DNA for the CDR3: TGTGCCAGCAGCCCTGGTGCCTTACGGGACAGTGAAAAACTGTTTTTT.

This chain links TRBV10-3 with TRBJ1-2; TRBD1 matches at 9 bases. CDR1 ENHRY and CDR2 SYGVKD come from the germline V gene. V was clipped by 0 bases and J by 5 bases; unmatched bases: 1. The CDR3 sequence is 14 residues long. The CDR3 sequence: CAISESTGGYGYTF. The CDR3, as DNA: TGTGCCATCAGTGAGTCGACAGGGGGGTATGGCTACACCTTC.

The chain recombines TRBV27 with TRBJ2-7; TRBD2 might be the D (6 bases). This CDR3 region has 15 residues. Germline CDR1 and CDR2: MNHEY and SMNVEV (reference sequence). V lost 3 bases and J 0 bases, leaving 12 bases between the germline ends. CDR3 protein: CASSFGDGSSYEQYF. The CDR3 DNA is TGTGCCAGCAGTTTTGGGGACGGGAGCTCCTACGAGCAGTACTTC.

A single count supports this clone. The V gene is TRBV5-6, the J gene TRBJ2-7, with a tentative D call TRBD2 (5 bases). Between the trimmed V and J ends, which lost 3 bases and 3 bases, there was a span of 13 bases. The CDR3 runs to 14 residues. Germline-derived CDR1 and CDR2 are SGHDT and YYEEEE. The CDR3 spells CASSSQLEYYEQYF. The CDR3, as DNA: TGTGCCAGCAGCTCCCAACTAGAGTACTACGAGCAGTACTTC.

The gene calls are TRBV2 and TRBJ2-2; D unresolved. V lost 2 bases and J lost 7, with 11 bases in between. CDR1 and CDR2 (germline): SNHLY, FYNNEI. This CDR3 spans 14 amino acids. CDR3 DNA: TGTGCCAGCAGTGAACGGGTAGTGGTCGGGGAGCTGTTTTTT. Translation: CASSERVVVGELFF.

The genes are TRBV7-9 and TRBJ1-1; D ambiguous. Trimming removed 1 base from V and 2 bases from J, with 11 bases in between. CDR1 SEHNR and CDR2 FQNEAQ come from the germline V gene (reference sequence). This CDR3 is built from 15 residues. Here the CDR3 reads CASSLGARTNTEAFF. The CDR3, as DNA: TGTGCCAGCAGCTTAGGGGCCCGTACCAACACTGAAGCTTTCTTT.